One sample yielded the 12 T cell receptor beta chains listed below, sequenced in a study of blood T cell repertoires in COVID-19. TCRdb keeps only in-frame clones here, not all; method: immunoSEQ multiplex PCR. Seen here are roughly 100,000 clones, roughly four fifths observed once, and the top ten hold just over 15%. Source material: peripheral blood. These receptors all stem from an elderly woman with acute or convalescent COVID-19.

The genes are TRBV5-6 and TRBJ2-5, with 7 bases fitting TRBD2. J was trimmed by 6 bases and V by 4 bases; bases with no gene match: 6. Germline V gene sequence: CDR1 SGHDT, CDR2 YYEEEE. This CDR3 is built from 13 residues. CDR3 nucleotide sequence: TGTGCCAGCAGCCTTGGACTAGAGAAGACCCAGTACTTC. Translated: CASSLGLEKTQYF.

The chain recombines TRBV5-4 with TRBJ2-6; 12 positions match TRBD1. Unmatched junction bases numbered 9, after V lost 4 bases and J lost 4 bases. This CDR3 comprises 18 residues. Per germline, CDR1 SGHNT and CDR2 YYREEE (reference sequence). In nucleotides, the CDR3 is TGTGCCAGCAGCCGTTTGGGACAGGGGGCGTCGGGGGCCAACGTCCTGACTTTC. Its translation is CASSRLGQGASGANVLTF. The variable domain in full, with the rest retrieved from reference TRBV5-4 and TRBJ2-6, is ETGVTQSPTHLIKTRGQQVTLRCSSQSGHNTVSWYQQALGQGPQFIFQYYREEENGRGNFPPRFSGLQFPNYSSELNVNALELDDSALYLCASSRLGQGASGANVLTFGAGSRLTVL.

The chain recombines TRBV4-1 with TRBJ1-2; D remains ambiguous. Per the germline V gene, CDR1 is MGHRA and CDR2 is YSYEKL. The CDR3 has 14 amino acids. The V end was cut by 4 bases, the J end by 8 bases, with 17 bases between. DNA for the CDR3: TGCGCCAGCAGCCTACGGGAGACCTCCACGGGCTACACCTTC. Translated: CASSLRETSTGYTF.

The rearrangement joins TRBV7-2 to TRBJ2-2; 14 bases align to TRBD2. The junction had 6 bases not matched to a gene; V was cut back by 2 bases and J by 4 bases. The CDR3 has 18 amino acids. Germline assignment: CDR1 SGHTA and CDR2 FQGNSA. CDR3 amino acids: CASSLTGTSGSITGELFF. The CDR3 DNA is TGTGCCAGCAGCTTAACCGGGACTAGCGGGAGTATCACCGGGGAGCTGTTTTTT.

This chain links TRBV29-1 with TRBJ1-1; D perhaps matches TRBD1 (6 bases). V lost 7 bases and J 1 base, leaving 10 bases between the germline ends. Germline values: CDR1 SQVTM, CDR2 ANQGSEA. The CDR3 has 12 amino acids. Written as DNA, the CDR3 is TGCAGCGCCTCGACAGGGAACACTGAAGCTTTCTTT. This encodes CSASTGNTEAFF.

This clone was seen a single time. This sequence joins TRBV29-1 and TRBJ2-3, with 14 nucleotides matching TRBD2. There are 16 residues in the CDR3. In germline, CDR1 is SQVTM, CDR2 ANQGSEA. Losses at the gene ends were 3 bases for V and 5 bases for J; bases not matched to a gene: 7. This CDR3 is CSVDPRLAGGRDTQYF. The CDR3 nucleotides read TGCAGCGTTGACCCCAGACTAGCGGGAGGGAGAGATACGCAGTATTTT.

The rearrangement uses TRBV28 and TRBJ2-5; tentatively, D is TRBD2 (6 bases). Trimming removed 6 bases at V and 4 bases at J, with 12 bases between. The CDR3 runs 13 residues. Per the germline V gene, CDR1 is MDHEN and CDR2 is SYDVKM. CDR3 loop: CASRYGSGETQYF. The CDR3 DNA reads TGTGCCAGCAGATACGGGAGCGGAGAGACCCAGTACTTC. The complete variable domain, with remaining parts taken from reference TRBV28 and TRBJ2-5, reads DVKVTQSSRYLVKRTGEKVFLECVQDMDHENMFWYRQDPGLGLRLIYFSYDVKMKEKGDIPEGYSVSREKKERFSLILESASTNQTSMYLCASRYGSGETQYFGPGTRLLVL.

This clone was recorded once. The chain joins TRBV10-2 to TRBJ2-1, with TRBD2 identical over 7 bases. The V segment lost 4 bases and the J segment 10 bases; nucleotides outside the gene matches: 10. Germline V gene lookup returns CDR1 WSHSY and CDR2 SAAADI. This CDR3 region has 14 residues. CDR3 nucleotide sequence: TGCGCCAGCAGTGGCTCCCGGGGGGTAGGGGAGCAGTTCTTC. The encoded protein is CASSGSRGVGEQFF.

The J gene is TRBJ2-1, the V gene TRBV10-3, with 10 bases aligning to TRBD2. This CDR3 has 16 residues. Germline V gene lookup returns CDR1 ENHRY and CDR2 SYGVKD. J was trimmed by 0 bases and V by 8 bases; bases with no gene match: 7. The CDR3 DNA reads TGTGCCATCGGACTAGCGGAAAAAAGCTCCTACAATGAGCAGTTCTTC. Translating it yields CAIGLAEKSSYNEQFF.

The chain links TRBV2 to TRBJ1-6; D might be TRBD1 (6 bases). CDR3 length: 15 amino acids. The V gene's germline CDR1 is SNHLY and CDR2 FYNNEI. V was clipped by 2 bases and J by 7 bases, with 12 bases between them. The CDR3 DNA reads as TGTGCCAGCAGTGAACAACAGGGCTGGAATTCACCCCTCCACTTT. Its protein is CASSEQQGWNSPLHF.

The V and J genes are TRBV28 and TRBJ2-5; D may be TRBD2 (5 bases). Germline assignment: CDR1 MDHEN and CDR2 SYDVKM. The CDR3 consists of 13 residues. Trimming removed 3 bases at V and 6 bases at J, with 11 bases between. For the CDR3, the DNA is TGTGCCAGCAGTTTGGGGAGTAGGAAGACCCAGTACTTC. Protein sequence: CASSLGSRKTQYF.

The V and J genes are TRBV19 and TRBJ1-3, with no clear D. Trimming stripped 3 bases from V and 0 bases from J, with 6 bases between. The CDR3 consists of 14 residues. Germline CDR1 is LNHDA and CDR2 is SQIVND (reference sequence). The CDR3 coding sequence is TGTGCCAGTAGTATCGGGAGCTCTGGAAACACCATATATTTT. Residues: CASSIGSSGNTIYF.